These 16 T cell receptor beta chains were all obtained from the same sample, sequenced in a study of blood T cell repertoires in COVID-19. The method was immunoSEQ multiplex PCR; TCRdb's version includes in-frame clones alone and lacks a portion of them. The table records some 150,000 clones, more than 85% of them present only once. The sequencing sample was made of peripheral blood. These receptors originate from a man aged 55 to 69 with active or convalescent COVID-19.

This clone was seen just once. The V gene is TRBV9, the J gene TRBJ2-1; 9 bases line up with TRBD2. Per the germline V gene, CDR1 is SGDLS and CDR2 is YYNGEE. CDR3 length: 17 residues. V shed 0 bases and J 4 bases; nucleotides not matched to a gene: 8. The CDR3 DNA is TGTGCCAGCAGCGTAGGGGCTAGCGGGGCCCAATACAATGAGCAGTTCTTC. It translates to CASSVGASGAQYNEQFF.

V is TRBV5-4 and J is TRBJ2-3, with D possibly TRBD2 on 5 matching bases. Germline lookup yields CDR1 SGHNT and CDR2 YYREEE (reference sequence). V lost 4 bases to trimming and J lost 1 base, with 16 bases between them. The CDR3 contains 16 residues. CDR3 region: CASSPINKGGTDTQYF. In DNA form, the CDR3 reads TGTGCCAGCAGCCCGATCAATAAGGGAGGCACAGATACGCAGTATTTT.

The chain employs TRBV6-5 and TRBJ2-7; 7 nucleotides agree with TRBD1. The germline CDR1 and CDR2 sequences are MNHEY and SVGAGI. V was clipped by 5 bases and J by 1 base; unmatched bases: 5. The CDR3 loop spans 14 amino acids. The CDR3 loop is CASSSRTGSYEQYF. The CDR3 nucleotides are TGTGCCAGCAGTAGCCGGACAGGATCCTACGAGCAGTACTTC.

The V and J genes are TRBV9 and TRBJ2-3, with 8 bases identical to TRBD2. Germline loops: CDR1 SGDLS, CDR2 YYNGEE. The CDR3 loop spans 15 amino acids. V lost 7 bases, J lost 2 bases, and 9 bases stayed unmatched. The CDR3 sequence: CASQTLADVTDTQYF. In nucleotides, the CDR3 is TGTGCCAGCCAAACACTAGCGGATGTCACAGATACGCAGTATTTT.

CDR3 region: CASSLTTGGSTDTQYF. The CDR3 region has the DNA TGCGCCAGCAGCCTCACGACAGGAGGTAGCACAGATACGCAGTATTTT. The chain carries TRBV4-3 and TRBJ2-3; D perhaps matches TRBD1 (6 bases). This CDR3 comprises 16 residues. The V gene lost 4 bases and the J gene lost 0 bases, with 14 bases spanning the gap. Germline lookup yields CDR1 LGHNA and CDR2 YSLEER.

This clone occurred once. The V and J genes are TRBV2 and TRBJ2-2; TRBD2 agrees at 7 bases. V lost 7 bases to trimming and J lost 1 base; unmatched junction nucleotides: 3. This CDR3 region has 14 residues. Germline V gene data show CDR1 as SNHLY and CDR2 as FYNNEI. CDR3 DNA sequence: TGTGCCAGCACCTCGGGGGGGAACACCGGGGAGCTGTTTTTT. Translating it yields CASTSGGNTGELFF.

The chain combines TRBV19 with TRBJ2-5, with a tentative D call TRBD2 (6 bases). Trimming took 5 bases from V and 2 from J, leaving 9 bases between them. Looked up from germline, CDR1 is LNHDA and CDR2 is SQIVND (reference sequence). The CDR3 covers 13 residues. The CDR3 loop is CASSSGGQETQYF. CDR3 bases: TGTGCCAGTAGTTCAGGAGGGCAAGAGACCCAGTACTTC.

The genes are TRBV2 and TRBJ1-6; 10 nucleotides agree with TRBD1. The CDR3 runs 16 residues. Looked up from germline, CDR1 is SNHLY and CDR2 is FYNNEI. V shed 4 bases, J shed 9 bases, and the junction held 9 bases outside the gene matches. The CDR3 region is CASSGQTGGNFSPLHF. The CDR3 DNA is TGTGCCAGCAGTGGCCAGACAGGGGGCAACTTTTCACCCCTCCACTTT.

The genes are TRBV11-1 and TRBJ2-7, with D possibly TRBD2 on 6 matching bases. This CDR3 region has 14 residues. Germline V CDR1 and CDR2: SGHAT, FQDESV (reference sequence). The V end lost 1 base, the J end lost 7 bases, and 14 bases lay between the germline ends. The CDR3 loop is CASSLVWGGTEQYF. The CDR3 DNA is TGTGCCAGCAGCTTAGTATGGGGAGGTACGGAGCAGTACTTC.

V and J are TRBV5-6 and TRBJ2-5, with D possibly matching TRBD2 (5 bases). The V and J ends lost 4 bases and 5 bases respectively, with 18 bases between them. The germline gives CDR1 SGHDT, CDR2 YYEEEE. The CDR3 contains 15 residues. The CDR3 here is CASSLRRLGGETQYF. The CDR3, as DNA: TGTGCCAGCAGCCTACGTCGTTTGGGCGGGGAGACCCAGTACTTC.

This clone was observed once. The rearrangement uses TRBV4-3 and TRBJ1-2; D is unclear. Trimming took off 0 bases at V and 8 bases at J, with 13 bases between the two ends. CDR1 is LGHNA and CDR2 is YSLEER in the germline V gene. The CDR3 is 14 amino acids. CDR3 in DNA: TGCGCCAGCAGCCAAGATCGTAGAGGGTGGGGCTACACCTTC. It yields the protein CASSQDRRGWGYTF.

The gene calls are TRBV7-6 and TRBJ2-5, with TRBD2 matching 11 bases. CDR1 SGHVS and CDR2 FNYEAQ come from the germline V gene. V shed 5 bases and J 5 bases; nucleotides not matched to a gene: 13. This CDR3 contains 17 residues. CDR3 sequence reads: CASSPRTSGLGAETQYF. CDR3 nucleotide sequence: TGTGCCAGCAGCCCCCGGACTAGCGGGCTGGGGGCTGAGACCCAGTACTTC.

The chain recombines TRBV20-1 with TRBJ2-2; 7 bases agree with TRBD2. The CDR3 totals 16 residues. CDR1 is DFQATT, CDR2 SNEGSKA, per germline (reference sequence). V lost 3 bases and J lost 0; bases outside the gene matches: 7. CDR3 nucleotide sequence: TGCAGTGCTAGTGAGGGAGGGACTCCGAACACCGGGGAGCTGTTTTTT. It yields the protein CSASEGGTPNTGELFF.

The chain links TRBV5-6 to TRBJ1-2, with 11 bases aligning to TRBD1. The CDR3 extends over 15 amino acids. Germline-derived CDR1 and CDR2 are SGHDT and YYEEEE. Unmatched junction bases numbered 4, after V lost 4 bases and J lost 2 bases. The CDR3: CASSPRTGGNYGYTF. CDR3 in DNA: TGTGCCAGCAGCCCGCGGACAGGGGGCAACTATGGCTACACCTTC.

The rearrangement links TRBV6-5 to TRBJ1-1; 8 nucleotides align to TRBD1. Looked up from germline, CDR1 is MNHEY and CDR2 is SVGAGI. V trimming: 2 bases; J trimming: 4 bases; junction bases outside the gene matches: 3. The CDR3 totals 14 residues. CDR3 amino acids: CASSYDRGTTEAFF. Written as DNA, the CDR3 is TGTGCCAGCAGTTACGACAGGGGCACCACTGAAGCTTTCTTT.

This sequence joins TRBV19 and TRBJ1-4; the D gene is possibly TRBD1 (6 bases). Per the germline V gene, CDR1 is LNHDA and CDR2 is SQIVND (reference sequence). The CDR3 sequence is 15 residues long. V was clipped by 5 bases and J by 7 bases, with 17 bases between them. The DNA of the CDR3 is TGTGCCAGTAGTCCAGGGAACAGGGAGAGTGAAAAACTGTTTTTT. This gives the protein CASSPGNRESEKLFF. Full variable domain (missing parts from reference TRBV19 and TRBJ1-4): DGGITQSPKYLFRKEGQNVTLSCEQNLNHDAMYWYRQDPGQGLRLIYYSQIVNDFQKGDIAEGYSVSREKKESFPLTVTSAQKNPTAFYLCASSPGNRESEKLFFGSGTQLSVL.